This TCR beta chain was profiled in a study of blood T cell repertoires in COVID-19. The wider study: Italy, Spain and the United States were the sources of the convalescent and acute COVID-19 samples. T cells, B-cell-depleted T cells, or PBMCs supplied cDNA or gDNA.

CDR3 length: 12 residues. Germline V gene lookup returns CDR1 MDHEN and CDR2 SYDVKM. Deletions cut 5 bases from V and 7 bases from J, with 8 bases between. In the original workflow: Reference gene primer amplification gave estimated nucleated cell counts. Profiled with immunoSEQ multiplex PCR; TCRdb holds only in-frame clones, not every one. Clonal size and the V and J genes are those of that table, whereas D and trimming came from the DNA. The sample lists approximately 70,000 clones, under 85% occurring once. This receptor was obtained from a woman between 50 and 59 years old with acute or convalescent COVID-19. Sequencing was done on a sample of peripheral blood. The chain combines TRBV28 with TRBJ1-4; D gene ambiguous. In DNA form, the CDR3 reads TGTGCCAGCAGTGCTACGGTTGAAAAACTGTTTTTT. Protein sequence: CASSATVEKLFF.